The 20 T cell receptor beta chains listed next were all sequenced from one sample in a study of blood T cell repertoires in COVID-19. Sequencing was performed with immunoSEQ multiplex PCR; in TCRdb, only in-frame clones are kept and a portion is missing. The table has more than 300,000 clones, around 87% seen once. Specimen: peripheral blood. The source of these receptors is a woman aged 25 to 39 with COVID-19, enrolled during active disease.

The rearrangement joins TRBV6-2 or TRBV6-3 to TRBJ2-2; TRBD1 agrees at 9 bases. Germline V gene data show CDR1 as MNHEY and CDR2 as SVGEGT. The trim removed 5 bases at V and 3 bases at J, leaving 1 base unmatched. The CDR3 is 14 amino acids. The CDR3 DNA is TGTGCCAGCAGTCGGACAGGGGACACCGGGGAGCTGTTTTTT. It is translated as CASSRTGDTGELFF.

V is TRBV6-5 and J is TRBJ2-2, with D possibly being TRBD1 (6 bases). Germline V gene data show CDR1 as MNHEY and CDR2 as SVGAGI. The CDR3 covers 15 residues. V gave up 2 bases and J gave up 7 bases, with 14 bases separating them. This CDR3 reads CASSYPTGGSGELFF. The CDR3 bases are TGTGCCAGCAGTTACCCGACAGGCGGAAGCGGGGAGCTGTTTTTT.

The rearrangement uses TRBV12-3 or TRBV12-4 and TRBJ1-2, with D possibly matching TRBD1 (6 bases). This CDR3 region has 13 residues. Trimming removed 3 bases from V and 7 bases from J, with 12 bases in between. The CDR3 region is CASSLVGGAGYTF. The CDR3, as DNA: TGTGCCAGCAGTTTGGTTGGGGGGGCTGGCTACACCTTC.

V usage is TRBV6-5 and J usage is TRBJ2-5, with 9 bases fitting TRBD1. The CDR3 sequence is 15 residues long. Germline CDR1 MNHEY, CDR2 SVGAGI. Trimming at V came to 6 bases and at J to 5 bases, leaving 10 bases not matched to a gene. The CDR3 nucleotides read TGTGCCAGCAGCGGCCGGGACAGGGCGTTGGAGACCCAGTACTTC. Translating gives CASSGRDRALETQYF.

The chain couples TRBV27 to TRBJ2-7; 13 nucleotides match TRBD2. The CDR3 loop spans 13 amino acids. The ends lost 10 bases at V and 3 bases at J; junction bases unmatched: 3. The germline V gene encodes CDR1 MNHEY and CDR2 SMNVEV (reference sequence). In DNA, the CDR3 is TGTGCCACCGGACTAGCGGGGGACTACGAGCAGTACTTC. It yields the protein CATGLAGDYEQYF.

The CDR3 DNA follows: TGTGCCAGCAGCTTCGTTGATGGCTACACCTTC. Translation: CASSFVDGYTF. The V call is TRBV5-4, the J call TRBJ1-2; no firm D call. Germline V gene sequence: CDR1 SGHNT, CDR2 YYREEE (reference sequence). V was trimmed by 2 bases and J by 6 bases, leaving 5 bases between them. The CDR3 runs to 11 residues.

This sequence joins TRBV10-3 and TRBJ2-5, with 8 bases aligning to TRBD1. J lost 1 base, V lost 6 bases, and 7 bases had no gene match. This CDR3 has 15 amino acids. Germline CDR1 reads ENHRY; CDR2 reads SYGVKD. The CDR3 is CAISDPQGVQETQYF. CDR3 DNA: TGTGCCATCAGCGATCCACAGGGGGTCCAAGAGACCCAGTACTTC.

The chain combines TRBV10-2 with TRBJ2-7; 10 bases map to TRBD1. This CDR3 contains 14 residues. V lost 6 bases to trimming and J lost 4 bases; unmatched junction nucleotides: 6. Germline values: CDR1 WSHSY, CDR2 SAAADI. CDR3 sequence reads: CASRAGTGVYEQYF. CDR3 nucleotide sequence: TGCGCCAGCAGAGCCGGGACAGGGGTATACGAGCAGTACTTC.

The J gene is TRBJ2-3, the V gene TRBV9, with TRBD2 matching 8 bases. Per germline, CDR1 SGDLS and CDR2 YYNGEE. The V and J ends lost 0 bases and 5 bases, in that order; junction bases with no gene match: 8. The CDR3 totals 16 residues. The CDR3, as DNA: TGTGCCAGCAGCGTAGTAGACGGGAGGGCCGGAGATACGCAGTATTTT. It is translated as CASSVVDGRAGDTQYF.

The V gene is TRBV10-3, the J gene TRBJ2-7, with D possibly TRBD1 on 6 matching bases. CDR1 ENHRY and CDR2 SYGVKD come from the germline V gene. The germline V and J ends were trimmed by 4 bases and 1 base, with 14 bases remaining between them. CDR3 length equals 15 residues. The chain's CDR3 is CAISGGQGLSYEQYF. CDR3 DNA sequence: TGTGCCATCAGTGGGGGGCAGGGCCTATCCTACGAGCAGTACTTC.

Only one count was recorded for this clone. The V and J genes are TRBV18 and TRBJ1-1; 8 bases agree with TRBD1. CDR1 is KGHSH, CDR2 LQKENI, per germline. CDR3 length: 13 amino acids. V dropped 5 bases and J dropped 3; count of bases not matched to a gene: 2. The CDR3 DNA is TGTGCCAGCTCATCGGGACAGGACACTGAAGCTTTCTTT. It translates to CASSSGQDTEAFF.

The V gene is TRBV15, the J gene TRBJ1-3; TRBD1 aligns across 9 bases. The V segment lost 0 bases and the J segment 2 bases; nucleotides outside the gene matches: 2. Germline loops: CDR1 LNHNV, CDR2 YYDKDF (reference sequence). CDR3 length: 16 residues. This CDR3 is CATSREQGAPGNTIYF. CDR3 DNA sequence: TGTGCCACCAGCAGAGAACAGGGGGCGCCTGGAAACACCATATATTTT. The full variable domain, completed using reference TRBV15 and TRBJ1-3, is DAMVIQNPRYQVTQFGKPVTLSCSQTLNHNVMYWYQQKSSQAPKLLFHYYDKDFNNEADTPDNFQSRRPNTSFCFLDIRSPGLGDTAMYLCATSREQGAPGNTIYFGEGSWLTVV.

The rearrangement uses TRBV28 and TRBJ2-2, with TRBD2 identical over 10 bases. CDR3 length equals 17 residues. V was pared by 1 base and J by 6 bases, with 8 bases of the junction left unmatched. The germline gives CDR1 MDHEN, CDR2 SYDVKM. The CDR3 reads CASSLSAGGIISGELFF. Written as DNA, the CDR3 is TGTGCCAGCAGTTTATCAGCGGGAGGGATAATTTCCGGGGAGCTGTTTTTT.

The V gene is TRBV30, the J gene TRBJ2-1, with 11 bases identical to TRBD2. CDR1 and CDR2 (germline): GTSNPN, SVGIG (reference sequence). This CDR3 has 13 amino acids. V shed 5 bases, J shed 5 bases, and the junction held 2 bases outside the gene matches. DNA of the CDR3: TGTGCCTGGTGGACTAGCGGGCACAATGAGCAGTTCTTC. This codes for CAWWTSGHNEQFF. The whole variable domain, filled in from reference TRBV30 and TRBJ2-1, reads SQTIHQWPATLVQPVGSPLSLECTVEGTSNPNLYWYRQAAGRGLQLLFYSVGIGQISSEVPQNLSASRPQDRQFILSSKKLLLSDSGFYLCAWWTSGHNEQFFGPGTRLTVL.

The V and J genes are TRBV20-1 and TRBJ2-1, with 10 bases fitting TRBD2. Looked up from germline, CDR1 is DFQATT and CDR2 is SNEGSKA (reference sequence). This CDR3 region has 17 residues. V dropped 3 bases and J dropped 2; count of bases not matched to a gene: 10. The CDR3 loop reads CSASPSQTSGPYNEQFF. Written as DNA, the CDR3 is TGCAGTGCTAGTCCCTCTCAGACTAGCGGGCCCTACAATGAGCAGTTCTTC.

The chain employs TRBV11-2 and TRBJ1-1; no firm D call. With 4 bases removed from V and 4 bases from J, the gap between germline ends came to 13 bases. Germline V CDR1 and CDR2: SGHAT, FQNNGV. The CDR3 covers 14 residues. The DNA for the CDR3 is TGTGCCAGCAGCTCCCGGATCCGGGGCACTGAAGCTTTCTTT. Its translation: CASSSRIRGTEAFF.

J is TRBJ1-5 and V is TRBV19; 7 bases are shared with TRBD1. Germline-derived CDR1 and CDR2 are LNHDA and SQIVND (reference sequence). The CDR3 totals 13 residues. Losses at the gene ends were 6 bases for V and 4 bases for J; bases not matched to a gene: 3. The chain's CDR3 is CASSRDRNQPQHF. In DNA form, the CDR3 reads TGTGCCAGTAGCCGGGACAGAAATCAGCCCCAGCATTTT.

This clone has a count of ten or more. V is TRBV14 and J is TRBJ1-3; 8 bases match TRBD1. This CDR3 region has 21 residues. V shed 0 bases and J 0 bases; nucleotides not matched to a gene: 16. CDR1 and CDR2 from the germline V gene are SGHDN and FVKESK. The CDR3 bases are TGTGCCAGCAGCCAAGAGAAGAGAATCCGGGACAGGACTTTCTCTGGAAACACCATATATTTT. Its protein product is CASSQEKRIRDRTFSGNTIYF.

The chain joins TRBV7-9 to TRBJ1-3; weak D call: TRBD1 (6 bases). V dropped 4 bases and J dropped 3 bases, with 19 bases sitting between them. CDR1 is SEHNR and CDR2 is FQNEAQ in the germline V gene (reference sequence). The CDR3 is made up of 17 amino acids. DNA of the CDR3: TGTGCCAGCAGCTCAGTAGCCAGGGGAGTAAGTGGAAACACCATATATTTT. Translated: CASSSVARGVSGNTIYF.

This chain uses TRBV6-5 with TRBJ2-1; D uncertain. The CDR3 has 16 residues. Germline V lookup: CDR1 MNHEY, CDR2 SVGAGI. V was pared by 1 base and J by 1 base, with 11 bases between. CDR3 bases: TGTGCCAGCAGTTACTGGTCCAGTGAATCCTACAATGAGCAGTTCTTC. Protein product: CASSYWSSESYNEQFF.